A single sample gave rise to the 7 T cell receptor beta chains below, sequenced in a study of shared clonotypes between healthy human individuals. CD45RO-negative, CCR7-selected cells formed the naive CD8 fraction, which excluded terminally differentiated effector memory CD45RA+ cells. Sequenced by immunoSEQ multiplex PCR; TCRdb stores in-frame clones only, minus some. The sample shows just over 2,000,000 clones, about 95% of them seen only once. Sequencing input: naive CD8+ T cells sorted from blood. These receptors were collected from a young man in good health.

V usage is TRBV27 and J usage is TRBJ2-3, with no clear D. Deletions cut 6 bases from V and 2 bases from J, with 15 bases between. Germline V lookup: CDR1 MNHEY, CDR2 SMNVEV (reference sequence). The CDR3 length is 15 residues. The CDR3 loop reads CASSLGIEDTDTQYF. The CDR3 DNA follows: TGTGCCAGCAGCCTAGGCATCGAGGACACAGATACGCAGTATTTT.

The genes are TRBV30 and TRBJ1-6, with D unclear. The CDR3 sequence is 14 residues long. The germline gives CDR1 GTSNPN, CDR2 SVGIG (reference sequence). V dropped 2 bases and J dropped 7 bases, with 12 bases sitting between them. The chain's CDR3 is CAWSLGSGNSPLHF. In DNA, the CDR3 is TGTGCCTGGAGTTTAGGGTCGGGCAATTCACCCCTCCACTTT.

As regards this clone: Other DNA sequences in the same sample also yield this CDR3. This sequence joins TRBV4-1 and TRBJ2-7; D is perhaps TRBD1 (5 bases). The V gene lost 0 bases and the J gene lost 3 bases, with 9 bases spanning the gap. The CDR3 has 14 residues. Germline values: CDR1 MGHRA, CDR2 YSYEKL. The CDR3 sequence is CASSQDWGGYEQYF. The CDR3 DNA sequence: TGCGCCAGCAGCCAAGACTGGGGCGGCTACGAGCAGTACTTC.

The J gene is TRBJ1-5, the V gene TRBV5-6; D is unclear. This CDR3 has 13 amino acids. Germline V gene data show CDR1 as SGHDT and CDR2 as YYEEEE. V gave up 5 bases and J gave up 2 bases, with 8 bases separating them. The DNA for the CDR3 is TGTGCCAGCAGTTTACATGGCAATCAGCCCCAGCATTTT. Protein product: CASSLHGNQPQHF.

The CDR3 bases are TGTGCCAGCAGCCCCCGAACAGGGGGCGCGATGGTAGACGAGCAGTACTTC. It specifies CASSPRTGGAMVDEQYF. This sequence joins TRBV27 and TRBJ2-7, with TRBD1 identical over 9 bases. V lost 6 bases, J lost 5 bases, and 17 bases stayed unmatched. This CDR3 has 17 residues. In germline, CDR1 is MNHEY, CDR2 SMNVEV (reference sequence).

The CDR3 region has the DNA TGTGCCAGCAGCTCCCCAGCGGAGGGAACAGATACGCAGTATTTT. Translation gives CASSSPAEGTDTQYF. The chain uses TRBV7-9 and TRBJ2-3; D is perhaps TRBD2 (6 bases). Trimming pared 4 bases from V and 3 bases from J, leaving 14 bases between. This CDR3 comprises 15 residues. Germline values: CDR1 SEHNR, CDR2 FQNEAQ (reference sequence).

The J gene is TRBJ2-7, the V gene TRBV30; D perhaps matches TRBD1 (5 bases). Germline V gene lookup returns CDR1 GTSNPN and CDR2 SVGIG (reference sequence). The CDR3 is made up of 11 amino acids. The V gene lost 4 bases and the J gene lost 3 bases, with 7 bases spanning the gap. CDR3 region: CAWNTGYEQYF. CDR3 DNA: TGTGCCTGGAATACAGGCTACGAGCAGTACTTC.